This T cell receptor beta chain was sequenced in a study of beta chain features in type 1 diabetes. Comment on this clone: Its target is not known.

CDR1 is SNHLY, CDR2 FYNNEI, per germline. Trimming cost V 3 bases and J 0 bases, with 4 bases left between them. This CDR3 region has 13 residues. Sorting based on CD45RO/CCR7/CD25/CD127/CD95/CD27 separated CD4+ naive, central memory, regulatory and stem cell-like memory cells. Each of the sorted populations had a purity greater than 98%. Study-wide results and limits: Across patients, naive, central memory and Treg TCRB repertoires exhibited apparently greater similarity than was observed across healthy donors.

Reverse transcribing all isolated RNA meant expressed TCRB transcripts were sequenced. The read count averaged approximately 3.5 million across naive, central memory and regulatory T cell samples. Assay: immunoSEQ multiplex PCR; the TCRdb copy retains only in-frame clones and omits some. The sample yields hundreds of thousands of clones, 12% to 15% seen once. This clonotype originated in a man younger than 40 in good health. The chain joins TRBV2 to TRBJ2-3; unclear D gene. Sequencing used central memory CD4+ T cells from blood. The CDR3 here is CASSEFSTDTQYF. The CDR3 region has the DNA TGTGCCAGCAGTGAGTTTAGCACAGATACGCAGTATTTT.